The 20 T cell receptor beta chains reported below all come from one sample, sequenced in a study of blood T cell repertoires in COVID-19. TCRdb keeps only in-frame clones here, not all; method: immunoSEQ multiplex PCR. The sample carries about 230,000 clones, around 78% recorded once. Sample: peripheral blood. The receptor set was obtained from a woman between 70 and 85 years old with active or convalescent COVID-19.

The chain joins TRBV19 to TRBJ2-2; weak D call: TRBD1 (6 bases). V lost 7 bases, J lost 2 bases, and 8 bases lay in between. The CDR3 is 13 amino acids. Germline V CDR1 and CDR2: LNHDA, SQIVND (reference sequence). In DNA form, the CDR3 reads TGTGCCAGTAAGGGGGATAACACCGGGGAGCTGTTTTTT. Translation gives CASKGDNTGELFF.

CDR3 region: CSARDMRDYTF. In DNA form, the CDR3 reads TGCAGTGCTAGAGACATGAGGGACTACACCTTC. The chain couples TRBV20-1 to TRBJ1-2; D not resolved. The CDR3 loop spans 11 amino acids. Germline CDR1 and CDR2: DFQATT and SNEGSKA (reference sequence). The V end was cut by 0 bases, the J end by 10 bases, with 9 bases between.

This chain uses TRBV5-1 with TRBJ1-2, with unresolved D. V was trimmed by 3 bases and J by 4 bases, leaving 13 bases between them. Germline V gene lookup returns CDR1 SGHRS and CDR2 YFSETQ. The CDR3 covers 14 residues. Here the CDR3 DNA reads TGCGCCAGCAGCTCCTGGACGGGATCCTATGGCTACACCTTC. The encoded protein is CASSSWTGSYGYTF.

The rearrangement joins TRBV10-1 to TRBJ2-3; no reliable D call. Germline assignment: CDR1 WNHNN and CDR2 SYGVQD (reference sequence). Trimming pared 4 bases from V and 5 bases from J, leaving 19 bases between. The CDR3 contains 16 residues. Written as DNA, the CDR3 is TGCGCCAGCAGTGCAATTACCGGGTCCCGCGGAGATACGCAGTATTTT. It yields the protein CASSAITGSRGDTQYF.

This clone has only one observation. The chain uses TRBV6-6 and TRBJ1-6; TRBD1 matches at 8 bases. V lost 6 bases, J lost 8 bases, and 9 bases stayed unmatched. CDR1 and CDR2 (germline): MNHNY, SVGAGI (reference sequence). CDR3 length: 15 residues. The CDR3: CASSQDSDRDSPLHF. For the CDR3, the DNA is TGTGCCAGCAGCCAAGACTCGGACAGGGATTCACCCCTCCACTTT.

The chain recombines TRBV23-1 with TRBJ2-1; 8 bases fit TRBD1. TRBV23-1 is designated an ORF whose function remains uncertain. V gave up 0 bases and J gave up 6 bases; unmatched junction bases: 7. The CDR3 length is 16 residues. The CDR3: CASSQSEDRAINEQFF. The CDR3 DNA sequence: TGCGCCAGCAGTCAATCGGAGGACAGGGCCATCAATGAGCAGTTCTTC.

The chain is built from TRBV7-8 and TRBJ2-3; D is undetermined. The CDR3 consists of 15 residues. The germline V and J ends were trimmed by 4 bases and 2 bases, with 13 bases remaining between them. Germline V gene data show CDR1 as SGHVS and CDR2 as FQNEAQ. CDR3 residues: CASSSTRSYTDTQYF. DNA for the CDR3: TGTGCCAGCAGCTCAACCCGATCCTACACAGATACGCAGTATTTT.

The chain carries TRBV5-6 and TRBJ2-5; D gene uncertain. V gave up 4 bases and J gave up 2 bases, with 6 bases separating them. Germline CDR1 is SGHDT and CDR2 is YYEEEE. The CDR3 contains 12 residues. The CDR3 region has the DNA TGTGCCAGCAGCCTCCAGCAAGAGACCCAGTACTTC. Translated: CASSLQQETQYF. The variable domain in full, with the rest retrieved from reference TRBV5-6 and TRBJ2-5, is DAGVTQSPTHLIKTRGQQVTLRCSPKSGHDTVSWYQQALGQGPQFIFQYYEEEERQRGNFPDRFSGHQFPNYSSELNVNALLLGDSALYLCASSLQQETQYFGPGTRLLVL.

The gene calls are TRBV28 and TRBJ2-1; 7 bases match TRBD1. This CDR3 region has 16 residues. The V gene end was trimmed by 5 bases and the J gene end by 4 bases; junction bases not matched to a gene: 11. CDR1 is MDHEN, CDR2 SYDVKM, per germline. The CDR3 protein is CASSHNRGSLYNEQFF. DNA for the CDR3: TGTGCCAGCAGTCATAACAGGGGATCTTTATACAATGAGCAGTTCTTC.

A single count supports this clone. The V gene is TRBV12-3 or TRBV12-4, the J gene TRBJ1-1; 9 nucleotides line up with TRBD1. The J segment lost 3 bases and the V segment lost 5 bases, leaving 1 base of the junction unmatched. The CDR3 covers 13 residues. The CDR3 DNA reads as TGTGCCAGCAGTACAGGGGGCTACACTGAAGCTTTCTTT. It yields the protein CASSTGGYTEAFF.

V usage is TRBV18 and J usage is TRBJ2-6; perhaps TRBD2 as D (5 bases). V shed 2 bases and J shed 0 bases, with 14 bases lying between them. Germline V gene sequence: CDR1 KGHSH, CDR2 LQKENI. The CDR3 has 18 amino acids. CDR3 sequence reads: CASSPEARGSSGANVLTF. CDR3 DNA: TGTGCCAGCTCACCAGAGGCACGGGGAAGCTCTGGGGCCAACGTCCTGACTTTC.

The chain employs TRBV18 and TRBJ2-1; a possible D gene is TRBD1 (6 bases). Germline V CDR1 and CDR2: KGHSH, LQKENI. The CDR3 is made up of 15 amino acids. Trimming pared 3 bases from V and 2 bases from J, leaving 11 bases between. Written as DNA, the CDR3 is TGTGCCAGCTCACCGGCGGCAGGGGCCTACAATGAGCAGTTCTTC. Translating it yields CASSPAAGAYNEQFF.

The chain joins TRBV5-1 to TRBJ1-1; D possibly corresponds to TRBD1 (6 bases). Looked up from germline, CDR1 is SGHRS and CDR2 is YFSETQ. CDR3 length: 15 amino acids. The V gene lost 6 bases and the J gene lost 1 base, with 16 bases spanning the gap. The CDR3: CASKVRTGWNTEAFF. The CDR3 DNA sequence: TGCGCCAGCAAGGTCCGTACAGGGTGGAACACTGAAGCTTTCTTT. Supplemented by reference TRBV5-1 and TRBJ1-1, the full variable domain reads KAGVTQTPRYLIKTRGQQVTLSCSPISGHRSVSWYQQTPGQGLQFLFEYFSETQRNKGNFPGRFSGRQFSNSRSEMNVSTLELGDSALYLCASKVRTGWNTEAFFGQGTRLTVV.

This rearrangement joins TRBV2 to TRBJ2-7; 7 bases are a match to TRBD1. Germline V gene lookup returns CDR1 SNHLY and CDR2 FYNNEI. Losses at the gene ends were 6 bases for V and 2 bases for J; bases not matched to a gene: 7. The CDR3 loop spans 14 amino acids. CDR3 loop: CASRPGQFTYEQYF. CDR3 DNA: TGTGCCAGCAGGCCGGGACAGTTCACCTACGAGCAGTACTTC.

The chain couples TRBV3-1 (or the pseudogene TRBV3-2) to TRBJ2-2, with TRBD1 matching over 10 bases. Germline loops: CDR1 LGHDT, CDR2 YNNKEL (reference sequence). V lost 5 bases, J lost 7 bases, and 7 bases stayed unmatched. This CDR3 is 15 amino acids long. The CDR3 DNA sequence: TGTGCCAGCAGCGCCCGGGACAGGGGTGTCGGGGAGCTGTTTTTT. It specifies CASSARDRGVGELFF.

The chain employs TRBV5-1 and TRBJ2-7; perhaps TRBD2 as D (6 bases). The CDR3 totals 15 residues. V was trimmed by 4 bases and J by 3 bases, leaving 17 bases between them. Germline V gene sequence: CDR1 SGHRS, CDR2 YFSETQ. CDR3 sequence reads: CASSREPDANYEQYF. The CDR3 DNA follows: TGCGCCAGCAGCCGGGAGCCCGACGCTAACTACGAGCAGTACTTC.

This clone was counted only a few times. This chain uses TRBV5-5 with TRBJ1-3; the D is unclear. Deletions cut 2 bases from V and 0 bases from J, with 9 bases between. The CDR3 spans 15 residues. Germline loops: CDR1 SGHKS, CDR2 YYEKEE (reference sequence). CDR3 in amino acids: CASSFFGDSGNTIYF. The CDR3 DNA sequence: TGTGCCAGCAGCTTTTTCGGAGACTCTGGAAACACCATATATTTT.

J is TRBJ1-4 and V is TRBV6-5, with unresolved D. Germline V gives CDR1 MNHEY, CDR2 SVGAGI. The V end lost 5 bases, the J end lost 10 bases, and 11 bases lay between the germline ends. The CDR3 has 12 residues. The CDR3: CASSPYRGKLFF. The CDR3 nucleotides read TGTGCCAGCAGTCCTTATCGGGGAAAACTGTTTTTT.

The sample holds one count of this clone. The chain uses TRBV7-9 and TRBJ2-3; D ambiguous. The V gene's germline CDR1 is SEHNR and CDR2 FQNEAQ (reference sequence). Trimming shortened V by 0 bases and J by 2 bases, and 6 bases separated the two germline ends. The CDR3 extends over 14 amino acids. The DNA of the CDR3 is TGTGCCAGCAGCTTAGCACTATACACAGATACGCAGTATTTT. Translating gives CASSLALYTDTQYF. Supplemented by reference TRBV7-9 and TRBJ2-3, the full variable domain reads DTGVSQNPRHKITKRGQNVTFRCDPISEHNRLYWYRQTLGQGPEFLTYFQNEAQLEKSRLLSDRFSAERPKGSFSTLEIQRTEQGDSAMYLCASSLALYTDTQYFGPGTRLTVL.

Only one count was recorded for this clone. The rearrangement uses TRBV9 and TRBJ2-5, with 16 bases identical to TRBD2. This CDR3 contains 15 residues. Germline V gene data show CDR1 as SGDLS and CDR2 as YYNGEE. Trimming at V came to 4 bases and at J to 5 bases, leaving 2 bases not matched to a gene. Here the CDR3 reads CASSPGLAGGETQYF. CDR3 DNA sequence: TGTGCCAGCAGCCCGGGACTAGCGGGGGGGGAGACCCAGTACTTC.